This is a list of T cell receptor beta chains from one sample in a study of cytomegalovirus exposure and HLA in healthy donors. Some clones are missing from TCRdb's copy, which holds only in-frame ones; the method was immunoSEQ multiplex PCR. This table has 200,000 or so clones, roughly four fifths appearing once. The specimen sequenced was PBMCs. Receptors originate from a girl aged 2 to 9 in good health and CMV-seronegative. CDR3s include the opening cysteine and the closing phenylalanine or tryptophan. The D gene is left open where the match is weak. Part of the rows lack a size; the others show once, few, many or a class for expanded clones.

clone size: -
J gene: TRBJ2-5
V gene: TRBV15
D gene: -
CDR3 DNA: TGTGCCACCAGCCCAGCAGAGGCCGCTCTCACCCAGTACTTC
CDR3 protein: CATSPAEAALTQYF

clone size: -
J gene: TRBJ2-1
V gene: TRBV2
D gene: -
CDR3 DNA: TGTGCCAGCAGTTGGGGGGACAATGAGCAGTTCTTC
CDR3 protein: CASSWGDNEQFF

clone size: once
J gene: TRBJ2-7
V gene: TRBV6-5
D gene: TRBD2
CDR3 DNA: TGTGCCAGCAGTTACAGCGGGGCCTACGAGCAGTACTTC
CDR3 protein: CASSYSGAYEQYF

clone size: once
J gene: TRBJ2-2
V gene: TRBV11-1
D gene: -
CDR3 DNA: TGTGCCAGCAGCCCGGGACTTGCTATCGGGGAGCTGTTTTTT
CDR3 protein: CASSPGLAIGELFF

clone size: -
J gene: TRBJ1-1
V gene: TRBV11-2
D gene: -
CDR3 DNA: TGTGCCAGCAGCTTGCTCGCGAGCGCTGAAGCTTTCTTT
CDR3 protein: CASSLLASAEAFF

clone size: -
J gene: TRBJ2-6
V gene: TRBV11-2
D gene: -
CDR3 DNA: TGTGCCAGCAGCTTTACAGGAGGGGCCAACGTCCTGACTTTC
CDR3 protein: CASSFTGGANVLTF

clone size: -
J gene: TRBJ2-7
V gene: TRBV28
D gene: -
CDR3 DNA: TGTGCCAGCACTGACGGACAGCCGTCCTACGAGCAGTACTTC
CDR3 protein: CASTDGQPSYEQYF

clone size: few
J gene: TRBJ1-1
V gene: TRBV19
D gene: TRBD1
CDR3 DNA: TGTGCCAGCCGGACAGGGAACACTGAAGCTTTCTTT
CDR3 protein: CASRTGNTEAFF

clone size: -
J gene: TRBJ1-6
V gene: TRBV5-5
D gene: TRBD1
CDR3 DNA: TGTGCCAGCAGCTCGAATACCGGGACAGGGGTATCACCCCTCCACTTT
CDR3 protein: CASSSNTGTGVSPLHF

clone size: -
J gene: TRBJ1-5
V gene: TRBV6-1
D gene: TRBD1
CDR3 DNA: TGTGCCAGCAGTGACCGGGACAGGGCCTATCAGCCCCAGCATTTT
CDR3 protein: CASSDRDRAYQPQHF

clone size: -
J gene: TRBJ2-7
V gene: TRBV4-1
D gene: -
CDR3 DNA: TGCGCCAGCAGCCAAGCTTTGGCAGGGATCTACGAGCAGTACTTC
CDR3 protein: CASSQALAGIYEQYF

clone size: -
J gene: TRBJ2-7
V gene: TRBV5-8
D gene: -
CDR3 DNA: TGTGCCAGCAGGACGCTGGGGGGTTCCTACGAGCAGTACTTC
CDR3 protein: CASRTLGGSYEQYF

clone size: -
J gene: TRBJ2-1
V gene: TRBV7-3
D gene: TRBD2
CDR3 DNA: TGTGCCAGCAGCTTAGGACTAGCGGGGGGCGATGAGCAGTTCTTC
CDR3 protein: CASSLGLAGGDEQFF

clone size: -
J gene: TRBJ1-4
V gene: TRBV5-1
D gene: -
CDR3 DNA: TGCGCCAGCAGCTGGGAGGGAGGGGAAAAACTGTTTTTT
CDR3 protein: CASSWEGGEKLFF

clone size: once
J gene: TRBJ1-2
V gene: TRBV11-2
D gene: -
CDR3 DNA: TGTGCCAGCAGCTTACAGACCGGGAGCTATGGCTACACCTTC
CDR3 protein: CASSLQTGSYGYTF

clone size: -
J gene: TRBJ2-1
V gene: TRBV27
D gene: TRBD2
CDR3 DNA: TGTGCCAGCAGAGCGGGACTAGCGGGGGGGAGCTCCTACAATGAGCAGTTCTTC
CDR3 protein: CASRAGLAGGSSYNEQFF

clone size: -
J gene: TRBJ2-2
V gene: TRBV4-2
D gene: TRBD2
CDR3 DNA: TGTGCCAGCAGCCAAGATTGGCGGGGGGGAAACACCGGGGAGCTGTTTTTT
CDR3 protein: CASSQDWRGGNTGELFF

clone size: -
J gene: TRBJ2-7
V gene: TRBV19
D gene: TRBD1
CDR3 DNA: TGTGCCAGTAGTCATATGGGGACAGGGACCTACGAGCAGTACTTC
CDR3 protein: CASSHMGTGTYEQYF

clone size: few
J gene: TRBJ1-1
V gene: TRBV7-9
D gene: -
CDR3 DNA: TGTGCCAGCAGCCCGGGGACTGAAGCTTTCTTT
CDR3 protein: CASSPGTEAFF

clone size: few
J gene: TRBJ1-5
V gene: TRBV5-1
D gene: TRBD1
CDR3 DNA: TGCGCCAGCAGTTTAGGGACAGACCTCAATCAGCCCCAGCATTTT
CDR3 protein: CASSLGTDLNQPQHF

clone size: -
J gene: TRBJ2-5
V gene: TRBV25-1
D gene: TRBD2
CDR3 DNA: TGTGCCAGCGGCTCCCTAGCGGGGGCGGAGACCCAGTACTTC
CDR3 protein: CASGSLAGAETQYF

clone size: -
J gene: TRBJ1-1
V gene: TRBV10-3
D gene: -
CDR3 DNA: TGTGCCATCAGACCACAGGGCACTGAAGCTTTCTTT
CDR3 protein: CAIRPQGTEAFF

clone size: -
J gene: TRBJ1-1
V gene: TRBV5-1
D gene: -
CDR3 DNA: TGCGCCAGCAGCCCTAAAACAGCGAACACTGAAGCTTTCTTT
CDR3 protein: CASSPKTANTEAFF

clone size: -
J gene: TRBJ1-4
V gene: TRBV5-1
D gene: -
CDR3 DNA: TGCGCCAGCAGCTCAGGCAGTGTTAATGAAAAACTGTTTTTT
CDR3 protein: CASSSGSVNEKLFF

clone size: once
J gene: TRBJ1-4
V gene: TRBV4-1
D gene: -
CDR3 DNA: TGCGCCAGCAGCTCGGGGGGCGGGGCAACTAATGAAAAACTGTTTTTT
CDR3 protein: CASSSGGGATNEKLFF

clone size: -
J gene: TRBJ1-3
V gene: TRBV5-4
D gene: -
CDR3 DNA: TGTGCCAGCAGTCCGAGACAGGAGCTAAGAAACACCATATATTTT
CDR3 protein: CASSPRQELRNTIYF

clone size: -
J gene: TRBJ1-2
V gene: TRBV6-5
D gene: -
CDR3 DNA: TGTGCCAGCAGCCCCGACAGCGGGTTATATGGCTACACCTTC
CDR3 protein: CASSPDSGLYGYTF

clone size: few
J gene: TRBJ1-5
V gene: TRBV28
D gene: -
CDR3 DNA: TGTGCCAGCAGTTTCCAGATTAGCAATCAGCCCCAGCATTTT
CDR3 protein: CASSFQISNQPQHF

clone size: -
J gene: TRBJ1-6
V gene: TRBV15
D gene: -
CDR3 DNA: TGTGCCACCAGCAGTGGGACAATGGCCTCCTATAATTCACCCCTCCACTTT
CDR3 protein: CATSSGTMASYNSPLHF

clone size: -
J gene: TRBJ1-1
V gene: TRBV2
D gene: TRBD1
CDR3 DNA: TGTGCCAGGAAGGGACAGGGAGGCGCTGAAGCTTTCTTT
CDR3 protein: CARKGQGGAEAFF

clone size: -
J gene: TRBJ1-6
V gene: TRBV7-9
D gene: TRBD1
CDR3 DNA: TGTGCCAGCAGCTTAGGGGACAGGGGGCGTTCACCCCTCCACTTT
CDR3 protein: CASSLGDRGRSPLHF

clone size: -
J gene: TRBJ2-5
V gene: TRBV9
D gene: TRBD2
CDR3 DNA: TGTGCCAGCAGCCGCGATAGCGGGAGTGAGACCCAGTACTTC
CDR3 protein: CASSRDSGSETQYF

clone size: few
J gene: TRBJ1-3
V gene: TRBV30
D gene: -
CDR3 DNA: TGTGCCTGGAGTGTAACAGGCAGTGGAAACACCATATATTTT
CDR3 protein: CAWSVTGSGNTIYF

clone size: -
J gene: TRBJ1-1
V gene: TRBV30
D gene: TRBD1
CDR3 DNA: TGTGCCTGGGGGGCCAAGGACAGGGTCACTGAAGCTTTCTTT
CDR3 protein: CAWGAKDRVTEAFF

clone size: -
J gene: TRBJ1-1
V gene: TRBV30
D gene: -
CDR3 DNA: TGTGCCTGGAGTGTAGAAGACAAACAAGCTTTCTTT
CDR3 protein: CAWSVEDKQAFF